This TCR beta chain stems from a study of molecular identifiers for immune sequencing clone quantification (dated by TCRdb to the late 2010s). With respect to the entire study: For a replicate experiment, RNA from 20,000 or 100,000 naive CD8 T cells was divided into five aliquots, and four of the five aliquots were sequenced. This methods study used CD8 T cells to benchmark TCR RNA copy counting and molecular-identifier clustering-based TCR repertoire sequencing (MIDCIRS).

Library method: PCR. Reads for this sample came from an Illumina MiSeq. Total RNA was purified with the Qiagen AllPrep DNA/RNA kit. Before analysis, reads from multiple sequencing runs of one library were combined. The source study handled its data this way. Reads were retained only if the reads had an exact TCR constant sequence, and the retained reads were trimmed to 150 nt and grouped according to their 12-nt molecular barcodes. Reads within each barcode group were sub-clustered using a 15% Levenshtein threshold, and quality-weighted consensus sequences were constructed for each RNA molecule. Non-functional sequences were filtered out, along with any lower-count sequence sitting one edit away from another sequence. On the basis of fitting two negative binomial distributions, barcode sub-clusters with fewer than 20% of the maximum read count were discarded. TCRdb reworked the public reads: Q25 trimming with fastp, MiXCR clone assembly, productive beta chains retained. When rows share a CDR3 protein, they turn into one entry using the most common DNA and genes. In this record, the V and J calls reflect TCRdb's handling and not the investigators' own analysis. In all, the sample holds approximately 36,000 distinct CDR3 sequences, and roughly 18% of those were seen once. The ten largest clonotypes hold approximately 6.7% of the sample.

Naive CD8 T cells were FACS-sorted as CD8+CD4-CCR7+CD45RA+ on a BD FACSAria II into RLT Plus buffer. Some naive CD8 T cell RNA was split equally between MIDCIRS and a Smart-seq2-style 5'RACE protocol for a sensitivity comparison. CD8 T cells were enriched with RosetteSep CD8+ T Cell Enrichment Cocktail and Ficoll-Paque, followed by ACK red cell lysis. Based on its abundance in the sample, this clonotype is medium-sized (0.01 to 0.1%). It lacks a known antigen. It has no much larger one-base neighbor in the sample; base qualities were not kept. The full study reports these points: Modeling gave about three recovered TCR RNA copies per cell versus approximately 11 by digital PCR, implying 25% to 30% capture efficiency. Spiked-in Jurkat TCR RNA equivalent to a single cell was reported to be detectable even among approximately 1 million naive CD8 T cells. When barcode sub-clustering was omitted, TCR diversity was inflated by chimeric consensus sequences, with chimeras reaching as high as 47%. Clones above 20 RNA copies held over 97% of molecules in CMV-specific effector cells but under 1% in naive cells. Identical TCR molecules sharing a barcode could cause highly expanded clone sizes to be underestimated.

This TCR was recovered from a human donor in good health. Some libraries in this study had Jurkat cell RNA spiked in. Material: naive CD8+ T cells from blood, with Jurkat cell RNA spiked in. The sample's cell subset or site, from its label and the paper: FACS-sorted CD8+CD4-CCR7+CD45RA+ naive T cells.

The nucleotides read TGTGCCAGCAGCTTGTCGCGGGAGGGGTACAATGAGCAGTTCTTC. Translated, it gives CASSLSREGYNEQFF. Recombination linked TRBV7-2 to TRBJ2-1, and 9 junction bases match TRBD2. Compared with germline, V lacks 3 bases and J lacks 4 bases; bases without a gene match: 4. CDR1 and CDR2 (SGHTA, FQGNSA) derive from the germline V gene. Its CDR3 holds 15 amino acids, cysteine through phenylalanine. This entry keeps only the CDR3 DNA: 45 bases, framed from base 1.